A single sample gave rise to the 20 T cell receptor beta chains below, sequenced in a study of T cell responses to AZD1222 COVID-19 vaccine. Clones were sequenced by immunoSEQ multiplex PCR, and TCRdb holds only the in-frame ones, with some missing. The repertoire includes under 110,000 clones, more than 70% of them detected once, and about 1.5% sits in the top ten. The input for sequencing was peripheral blood, taken on day 0 of AZD1222 vaccination. The source of these receptors is an adult in good health.

The rearrangement joins TRBV5-1 to TRBJ2-5, with D perhaps assigned TRBD1 or TRBD2 (5 bases each). CDR1 and CDR2 (germline): SGHRS, YFSETQ. V lost 0 bases to trimming and J lost 5 bases, with 11 bases between them. This CDR3 has 14 amino acids. Written as DNA, the CDR3 is TGCGCCAGCAGCTTGGAACGAGGGGAGGAGACCCAGTACTTC. Its protein is CASSLERGEETQYF.

The chain recombines TRBV28 with TRBJ1-1; D gene uncertain. Trimming took 11 bases from V and 3 from J, leaving 16 bases between them. CDR1 MDHEN and CDR2 SYDVKM come from the germline V gene. The CDR3 totals 13 residues. The CDR3: CAADLVLDTEAFF. CDR3 sequence (DNA): TGTGCCGCGGACTTGGTGTTAGACACTGAAGCTTTCTTT. Using reference TRBV28 and TRBJ1-1 for the parts outside the CDR3, the full variable domain is DVKVTQSSRYLVKRTGEKVFLECVQDMDHENMFWYRQDPGLGLRLIYFSYDVKMKEKGDIPEGYSVSREKKERFSLILESASTNQTSMYLCAADLVLDTEAFFGQGTRLTVV.

J is TRBJ1-1 and V is TRBV7-2; tentative D call: TRBD1 (5 bases). The CDR3 extends over 15 amino acids. Germline V CDR1 and CDR2: SGHTA, FQGNSA. The ends were cut back, 6 bases at V and 4 bases at J, with 18 bases in the middle. CDR3 bases: TGTGCCAGCAGTCTAGGTTCGGGGGGGAGCACTGAAGCTTTCTTT. As protein: CASSLGSGGSTEAFF.

V is TRBV30 and J is TRBJ1-4; TRBD1 agrees at 8 bases. From germline, CDR1 is GTSNPN and CDR2 SVGIG (reference sequence). This CDR3 spans 15 amino acids. V lost 0 bases to trimming and J lost 8 bases; unmatched junction nucleotides: 8. For the CDR3, the DNA is TGTGCCTGGAGTGTAGGGGGCAGGGGGCTAGAAAAACTGTTTTTT. This translates into CAWSVGGRGLEKLFF.

V and J are TRBV15 and TRBJ1-6, with unresolved D. Trimming stripped 0 bases from V and 7 bases from J, with 10 bases between. CDR1 is LNHNV, CDR2 YYDKDF, per germline (reference sequence). The CDR3 covers 15 residues. The CDR3 loop reads CATSRELGNNSPLHF. CDR3 DNA sequence: TGTGCCACCAGCAGAGAGTTAGGGAACAATTCACCCCTCCACTTT. The complete variable domain, with remaining parts taken from reference TRBV15 and TRBJ1-6, reads DAMVIQNPRYQVTQFGKPVTLSCSQTLNHNVMYWYQQKSSQAPKLLFHYYDKDFNNEADTPDNFQSRRPNTSFCFLDIRSPGLGDTAMYLCATSRELGNNSPLHFGNGTRLTVT.

This chain uses TRBV19 with TRBJ1-1; D gene ambiguous. V was trimmed by 2 bases and J by 3 bases, leaving 10 bases between them. Germline CDR1 reads LNHDA; CDR2 reads SQIVND (reference sequence). CDR3 length equals 14 residues. The CDR3 region is CASSIRARDTEAFF. The CDR3 DNA reads as TGTGCCAGTAGTATACGAGCCAGAGACACTGAAGCTTTCTTT.

J is TRBJ1-1 and V is TRBV6-1; D is perhaps TRBD1 (6 bases). The germline CDR1 and CDR2 sequences are MNHNS and SASEGT. The CDR3 runs to 14 residues. V lost 2 bases to trimming and J lost 0 bases, with 7 bases between them. The CDR3 DNA follows: TGTGCCAGCAGTGAAACAGGGATGAACACTGAAGCTTTCTTT. Translation gives CASSETGMNTEAFF.

The chain employs TRBV4-3 and TRBJ1-2; 7 positions match TRBD1. The CDR3 covers 15 residues. The V segment lost 5 bases and the J segment 5 bases; nucleotides outside the gene matches: 11. Per the germline V gene, CDR1 is LGHNA and CDR2 is YSLEER. CDR3 region: CASSGNRGEMYGYTF. CDR3 sequence (DNA): TGCGCCAGCAGCGGCAACAGGGGCGAAATGTATGGCTACACCTTC.

This chain joins TRBV7-2 and TRBJ2-1, with D perhaps matching TRBD1 (5 bases). Between the trimmed V and J ends, which lost 0 bases and 3 bases, there was a span of 6 bases. The CDR3 length is 14 residues. Germline-derived CDR1 and CDR2 are SGHTA and FQGNSA. CDR3 in amino acids: CASSLAGVYNEQFF. CDR3 DNA: TGTGCCAGCAGCTTAGCAGGGGTCTACAATGAGCAGTTCTTC.

J is TRBJ2-2 and V is TRBV19; no clear D. The CDR3 loop spans 14 amino acids. Germline lookup yields CDR1 LNHDA and CDR2 SQIVND (reference sequence). V lost 6 bases to trimming and J lost 3 bases, with 11 bases between them. CDR3 bases: TGTGCCAGTAGCCTAAGCCTGGACACCGGGGAGCTGTTTTTT. It is translated as CASSLSLDTGELFF. Using reference TRBV19 and TRBJ2-2 for the parts outside the CDR3, the full variable domain is DGGITQSPKYLFRKEGQNVTLSCEQNLNHDAMYWYRQDPGQGLRLIYYSQIVNDFQKGDIAEGYSVSREKKESFPLTVTSAQKNPTAFYLCASSLSLDTGELFFGEGSRLTVL.

The J gene is TRBJ2-5, the V gene TRBV7-9; tentatively, D is TRBD1 or TRBD2 (5 bases each). Germline values: CDR1 SEHNR, CDR2 FQNEAQ (reference sequence). The CDR3 runs 14 residues. V lost 5 bases to trimming and J lost 4 bases, with 14 bases between them. The CDR3 sequence: CASSPGAGRETQYF. The CDR3 DNA reads TGTGCCAGCAGCCCCGGGGCAGGGCGAGAGACCCAGTACTTC. Drawing the rest from reference TRBV7-9 and TRBJ2-5, the complete variable domain is DTGVSQNPRHKITKRGQNVTFRCDPISEHNRLYWYRQTLGQGPEFLTYFQNEAQLEKSRLLSDRFSAERPKGSFSTLEIQRTEQGDSAMYLCASSPGAGRETQYFGPGTRLLVL.

The V and J genes are TRBV19 and TRBJ1-5; weak D call: TRBD1 (6 bases). V was trimmed by 3 bases and J by 4 bases, leaving 10 bases between them. The germline V gene encodes CDR1 LNHDA and CDR2 SQIVND (reference sequence). The length of the CDR3 is 14 residues. CDR3 DNA: TGTGCCAGTAGTATCGACAGGTTAAATCAGCCCCAGCATTTT. Amino acids: CASSIDRLNQPQHF.

J is TRBJ2-7 and V is TRBV7-2; 7 bases agree with TRBD1. J was trimmed by 5 bases and V by 1 base; bases with no gene match: 5. CDR1 and CDR2 from the germline V gene are SGHTA and FQGNSA. The CDR3 is made up of 14 amino acids. CDR3 DNA: TGTGCCAGCAGCTTAGTCACAGGGGAGAACGAGCAGTACTTC. Its protein product is CASSLVTGENEQYF.

The chain has TRBV6-6 and TRBJ1-5; 7 bases align to TRBD1. Germline values: CDR1 MNHNY, CDR2 SVGAGI (reference sequence). Trimming removed 5 bases from V and 7 bases from J; junction bases left unmatched: 5. This CDR3 has 13 residues. Here the CDR3 DNA reads TGTGCCAGCAGTGCGACAGGGTTGCAGCCCCAGCATTTT. Its protein product is CASSATGLQPQHF.

The rearrangement uses TRBV10-3 and TRBJ2-7, with TRBD1 matching 11 bases. The CDR3 has 15 residues. With V trimmed by 8 bases and J by 7 bases, 13 bases remained unmatched. The germline gives CDR1 ENHRY, CDR2 SYGVKD. In DNA, the CDR3 is TGTGCCATCCGGGGGACAGGGGGGCCCCCGGGGGAGCAGTACTTC. Translated, it gives CAIRGTGGPPGEQYF.

This clone was recorded once. The chain links TRBV6-6 to TRBJ1-5; possible D gene TRBD1, 6 bases. Germline V gene data show CDR1 as MNHNY and CDR2 as SVGAGI (reference sequence). The CDR3 runs to 15 residues. The germline V and J ends were trimmed by 5 bases and 5 bases, with 16 bases remaining between them. CDR3 sequence: CASSGGPGRDQPQHF. In DNA, the CDR3 is TGTGCCAGCAGTGGGGGGCCGGGACGTGATCAGCCCCAGCATTTT.

The chain joins TRBV29-1 to TRBJ2-7, with 8 nucleotides matching TRBD2. The ends lost 6 bases at V and 5 bases at J; junction bases unmatched: 9. The germline V gene has CDR1 SQVTM and CDR2 ANQGSEA. CDR3 length equals 13 residues. CDR3 region: CSVETGLVDEQYF. The DNA of the CDR3 is TGCAGCGTCGAAACGGGACTAGTAGACGAGCAGTACTTC.

The V call is TRBV28, the J call TRBJ1-6; D possibly corresponds to TRBD1 (6 bases). This CDR3 has 16 residues. Looked up from germline, CDR1 is MDHEN and CDR2 is SYDVKM. Trimming took off 2 bases at V and 0 bases at J, with 8 bases between the two ends. The CDR3 DNA sequence: TGTGCCAGCAGTTTACAGGGGAGCTCCTATAATTCACCCCTCCACTTT. This sequence encodes CASSLQGSSYNSPLHF.

This clone was seen only a few times. The V call is TRBV5-5, the J call TRBJ1-5; the D is unclear. Germline CDR1 SGHKS, CDR2 YYEKEE (reference sequence). Trimming removed 3 bases at V and 6 bases at J, with 10 bases between. The CDR3 is 13 residues long. DNA for the CDR3: TGTGCCAGCAGCTGGGATTCGGCTCAGCCCCAGCATTTT. It encodes CASSWDSAQPQHF. The whole variable domain, remainder taken from reference TRBV5-5 and TRBJ1-5, is DAGVTQSPTHLIKTRGQQVTLRCSPISGHKSVSWYQQVLGQGPQFIFQYYEKEERGRGNFPDRFSARQFPNYSSELNVNALLLGDSALYLCASSWDSAQPQHFGDGTRLSIL.

The V and J genes are TRBV29-1 and TRBJ1-2; D is uncertain. Per the germline V gene, CDR1 is SQVTM and CDR2 is ANQGSEA. The CDR3 is 12 amino acids. V was cut by 2 bases and J by 8 bases, with 12 bases left in between. The CDR3 loop reads CSVERDADGYTF. In DNA form, the CDR3 reads TGCAGCGTTGAAAGGGATGCGGACGGCTACACCTTC. Drawing the rest from reference TRBV29-1 and TRBJ1-2, the complete variable domain is SAVISQKPSRDICQRGTSLTIQCQVDSQVTMMFWYRQQPGQSLTLIATANQGSEATYESGFVIDKFPISRPNLTFSTLTVSNMSPEDSSIYLCSVERDADGYTFGSGTRLTVV.